The 2 T cell receptor beta chains in this list originate from one sample, sequenced in a study of cytomegalovirus exposure and HLA in healthy donors. Both 60 Vbeta primers and 13 Jbeta primers went into the PCR. Repertoires were generated with immunoSEQ multiplex PCR, while TCRdb's copy carries only in-frame clones and drops some. The sample yields 90,000 to 130,000 clones, 70% to 90% seen once. Sequencing input: PBMCs. The receptor set was obtained from a man aged 40-50 years in good health and CMV-seronegative.

This chain uses TRBV19 with TRBJ1-2, with TRBD1 matching over 12 bases. The V gene's germline CDR1 is LNHDA and CDR2 SQIVND (reference sequence). With 11 bases clipped from V and 5 bases from J, the junction kept 18 bases outside the gene matches. The length of the CDR3 is 17 residues. The CDR3 sequence is CACAQTGTGGAQYGYTF. The CDR3 DNA is TGTGCCTGCGCCCAAACCGGGACAGGGGGCGCCCAGTATGGCTACACCTTC. The full variable domain, its missing parts supplied by reference TRBV19 and TRBJ1-2, is DGGITQSPKYLFRKEGQNVTLSCEQNLNHDAMYWYRQDPGQGLRLIYYSQIVNDFQKGDIAEGYSVSREKKESFPLTVTSAQKNPTAFYLCACAQTGTGGAQYGYTFGSGTRLTVV.

The genes are TRBV5-6 and TRBJ1-6; TRBD1 agrees at 8 bases. Per germline, CDR1 SGHDT and CDR2 YYEEEE. The CDR3 is 15 amino acids. Trimming took 1 base from V and 8 from J; bases not matched to a gene: 5. CDR3 bases: TGTGCCAGCAGCTTGTACCCACAGGGGGATTCACCCCTCCACTTT. Translated: CASSLYPQGDSPLHF.